These 6 T cell receptor beta chains were sequenced from one sample in a study of brain T cells in children with intractable seizures (dated by TCRdb to about 2021). Library generation was performed with the immunoSEQ multiplex PCR assay. TCRdb limited this immuneACCESS table to in-frame rearrangements with V and J called. A share of clones is missing; checked studies link under half to unresolved V genes, and the rest is unexplained. The sample table shows about 350,000 clones, and about 93% are seen once. The leading ten clones occupy under 7% of the sample. The time point label corresponds to: blood from clinic visit 5 months post-surgery; TSC patient then seizure free. Here the sequenced sample was peripheral blood, taken 5 to 6 months after surgery. The source is a boy under two years old with tuberous sclerosis and intractable seizures.

This chain connects TRBV19 to TRBJ1-2; D is unresolved. The ends were cut back, 6 bases at V and 4 bases at J, with 12 bases in the middle. Germline-derived CDR1 and CDR2 are LNHDA and SQIVND (reference sequence). CDR3 length: 13 amino acids. DNA for the CDR3: TGTGCCAGTAGCCTGACAATACGCTATGGCTACACCTTC. Translated: CASSLTIRYGYTF.

This chain joins TRBV2 and TRBJ1-1; TRBD1 is a possible D gene (5 bases). V was shortened by 7 bases and J by 7 bases, with 13 bases between the two germline ends. The V gene's germline CDR1 is SNHLY and CDR2 FYNNEI. This CDR3 region has 12 residues. Here the CDR3 DNA reads TGTGCCAGCATATTAGGGGTGAATGAAGCTTTCTTT. Translating it yields CASILGVNEAFF.

The V and J genes are TRBV11-2 and TRBJ1-5; D unclear. CDR1 and CDR2 from the germline V gene are SGHAT and FQNNGV. The CDR3 has 16 amino acids. V was clipped by 1 base and J by 0 bases, with 10 bases between them. As DNA, the CDR3 is TGTGCCAGCAGCTTAGCCCCGGACGTTAGCAATCAGCCCCAGCATTTT. Its translation: CASSLAPDVSNQPQHF.

The table lists this clone with a few counts. This chain joins TRBV15 and TRBJ1-1; a weak D match, TRBD1 (5 bases). Germline V gene sequence: CDR1 LNHNV, CDR2 YYDKDF (reference sequence). CDR3 size: 15 residues. V was trimmed by 4 bases and J by 4 bases, leaving 16 bases between them. The CDR3, as DNA: TGTGCCACCAGCATCGGGGGGATGGGGGGCACTGAAGCTTTCTTT. It is translated as CATSIGGMGGTEAFF.

The V gene is TRBV7-6, the J gene TRBJ1-3; 7 bases agree with TRBD1. V was pared by 3 bases and J by 2 bases, with 7 bases of the junction left unmatched. The CDR3 covers 16 residues. Germline V CDR1 and CDR2: SGHVS, FNYEAQ. CDR3 sequence reads: CASSFNPTGPGNTIYF. The CDR3 nucleotides read TGTGCCAGCAGCTTCAACCCGACAGGGCCTGGAAACACCATATATTTT.

The V call is TRBV30, the J call TRBJ2-1; 14 bases map to TRBD2. Germline V CDR1 and CDR2: GTSNPN, SVGIG (reference sequence). V lost 1 base and J lost 4; bases outside the gene matches: 9. The CDR3 is 18 amino acids. The CDR3 bases are TGTGCCTGGAGTGGTTTCGGGACTAGCGGGGGTGCTTACAATGAGCAGTTCTTC. Protein sequence: CAWSGFGTSGGAYNEQFF.